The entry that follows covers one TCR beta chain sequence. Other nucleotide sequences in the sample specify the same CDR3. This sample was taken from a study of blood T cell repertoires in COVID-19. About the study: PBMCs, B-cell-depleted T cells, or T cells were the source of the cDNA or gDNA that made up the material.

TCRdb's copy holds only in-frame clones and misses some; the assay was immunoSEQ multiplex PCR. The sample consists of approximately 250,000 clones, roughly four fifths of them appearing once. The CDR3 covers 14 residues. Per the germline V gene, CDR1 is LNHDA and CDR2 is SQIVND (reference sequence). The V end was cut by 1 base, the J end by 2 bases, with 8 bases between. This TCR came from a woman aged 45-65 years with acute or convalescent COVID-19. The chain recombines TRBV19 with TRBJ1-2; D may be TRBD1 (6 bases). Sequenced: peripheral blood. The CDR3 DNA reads TGTGCCAGTAGTATAGCAGGGGCCAACTATGGCTACACCTTC. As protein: CASSIAGANYGYTF.